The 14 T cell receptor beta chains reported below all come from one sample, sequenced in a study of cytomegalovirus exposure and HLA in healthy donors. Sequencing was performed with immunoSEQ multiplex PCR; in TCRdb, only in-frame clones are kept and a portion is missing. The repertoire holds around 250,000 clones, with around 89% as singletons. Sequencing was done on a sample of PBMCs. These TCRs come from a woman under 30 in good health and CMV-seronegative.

The CDR3 spells CASSELYRGYGYTF. In DNA, the CDR3 is TGTGCCAGCAGTGAACTCTACAGGGGTTATGGCTACACCTTC. The V and J genes are TRBV6-1 and TRBJ1-2; TRBD1 matches at 7 bases. Germline CDR1 and CDR2: MNHNS and SASEGT. CDR3 length equals 14 residues. V shed 2 bases and J 5 bases; nucleotides not matched to a gene: 5.

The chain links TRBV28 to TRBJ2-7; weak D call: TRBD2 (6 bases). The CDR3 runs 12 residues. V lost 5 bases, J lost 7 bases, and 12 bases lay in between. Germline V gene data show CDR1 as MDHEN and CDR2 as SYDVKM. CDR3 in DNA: TGTGCCAGCAGTCCTCCCCGGGGGGAGCAGTACTTC. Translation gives CASSPPRGEQYF.

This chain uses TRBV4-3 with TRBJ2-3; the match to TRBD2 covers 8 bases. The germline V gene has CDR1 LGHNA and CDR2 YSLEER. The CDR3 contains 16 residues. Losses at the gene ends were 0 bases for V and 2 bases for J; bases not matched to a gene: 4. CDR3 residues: CASSQDTGGHTDTQYF. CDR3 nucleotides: TGCGCCAGCAGCCAAGACACGGGGGGGCACACAGATACGCAGTATTTT.

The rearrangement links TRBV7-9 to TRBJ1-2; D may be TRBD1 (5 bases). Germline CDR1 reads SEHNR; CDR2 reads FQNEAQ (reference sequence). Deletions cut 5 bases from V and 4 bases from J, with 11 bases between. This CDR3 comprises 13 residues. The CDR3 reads CASSPQAFYGYTF. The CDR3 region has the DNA TGTGCCAGCAGCCCACAGGCCTTCTATGGCTACACCTTC.

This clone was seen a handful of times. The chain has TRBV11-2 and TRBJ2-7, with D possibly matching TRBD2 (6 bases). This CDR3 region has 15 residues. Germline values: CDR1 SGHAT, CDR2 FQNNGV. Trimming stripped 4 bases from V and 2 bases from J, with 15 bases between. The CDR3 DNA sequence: TGTGCCAGCAGCTCGCCCGGGGACTTCCCCTACGAGCAGTACGTC. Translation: CASSSPGDFPYEQYV.

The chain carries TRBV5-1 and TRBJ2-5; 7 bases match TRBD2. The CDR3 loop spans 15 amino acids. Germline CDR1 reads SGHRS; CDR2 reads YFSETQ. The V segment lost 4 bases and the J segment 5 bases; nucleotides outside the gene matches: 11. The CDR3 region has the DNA TGCGCCAGCAGCCTCGGGGGGTCCATTTCGGAGACCCAGTACTTC. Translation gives CASSLGGSISETQYF.

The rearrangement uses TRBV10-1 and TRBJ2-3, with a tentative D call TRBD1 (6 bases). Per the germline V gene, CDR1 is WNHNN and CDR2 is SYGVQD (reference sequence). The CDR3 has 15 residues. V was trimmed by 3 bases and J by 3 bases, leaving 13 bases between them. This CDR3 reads CASSEVKGVTDTQYF. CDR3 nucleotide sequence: TGCGCCAGCAGTGAAGTGAAGGGGGTGACAGATACGCAGTATTTT.

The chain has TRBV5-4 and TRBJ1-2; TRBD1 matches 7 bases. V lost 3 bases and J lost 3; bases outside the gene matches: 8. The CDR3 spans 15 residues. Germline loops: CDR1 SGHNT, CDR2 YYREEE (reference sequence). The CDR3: CASSSRTGDYYGYTF. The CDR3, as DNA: TGTGCCAGCAGCTCCCGGACAGGCGATTACTATGGCTACACCTTC.

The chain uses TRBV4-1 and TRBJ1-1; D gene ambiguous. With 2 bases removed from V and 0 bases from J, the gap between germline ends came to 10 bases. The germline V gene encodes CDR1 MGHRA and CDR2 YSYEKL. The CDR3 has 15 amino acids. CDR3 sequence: CASSQFSQLNTEAFF. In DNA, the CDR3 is TGCGCCAGCAGCCAATTTAGCCAACTGAACACTGAAGCTTTCTTT.

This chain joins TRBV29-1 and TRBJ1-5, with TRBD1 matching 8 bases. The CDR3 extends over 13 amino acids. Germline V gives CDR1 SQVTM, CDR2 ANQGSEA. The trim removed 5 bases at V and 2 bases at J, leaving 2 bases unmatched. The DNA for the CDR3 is TGCAGCGTTCAGACAGGGGGCAATCAGCCCCAGCATTTT. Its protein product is CSVQTGGNQPQHF.

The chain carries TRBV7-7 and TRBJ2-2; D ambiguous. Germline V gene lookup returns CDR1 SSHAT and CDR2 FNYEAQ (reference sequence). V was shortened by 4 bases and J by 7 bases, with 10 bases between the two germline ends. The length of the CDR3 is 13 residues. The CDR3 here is CASSSPEIGELFF. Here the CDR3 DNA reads TGTGCCAGCAGCTCACCCGAGATCGGGGAGCTGTTTTTT.

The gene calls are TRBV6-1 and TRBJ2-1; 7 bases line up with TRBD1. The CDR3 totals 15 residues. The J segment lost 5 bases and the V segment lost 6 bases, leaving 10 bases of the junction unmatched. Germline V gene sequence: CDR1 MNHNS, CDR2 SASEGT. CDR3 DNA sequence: TGTGCCAGCAGAACCGACAGGGTGACCAACAATGAGCAGTTCTTC. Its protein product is CASRTDRVTNNEQFF.

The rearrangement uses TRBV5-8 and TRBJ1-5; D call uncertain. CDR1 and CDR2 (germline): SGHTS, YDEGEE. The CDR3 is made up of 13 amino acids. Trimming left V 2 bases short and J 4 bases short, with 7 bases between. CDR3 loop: CASSFSENQPQHF. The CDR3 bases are TGTGCCAGCAGCTTTAGTGAGAATCAGCCCCAGCATTTT.

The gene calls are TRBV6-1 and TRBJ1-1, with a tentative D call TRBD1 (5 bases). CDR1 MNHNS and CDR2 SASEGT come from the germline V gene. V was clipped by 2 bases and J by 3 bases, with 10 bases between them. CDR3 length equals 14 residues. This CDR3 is CASSELGQHTEAFF. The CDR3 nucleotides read TGTGCCAGCAGTGAACTGGGGCAGCACACTGAAGCTTTCTTT.